The 7 T cell receptor beta chains given below trace back to one sample, sequenced in a study of shared clonotypes between healthy human individuals. Naive CD8 cells, CD45RO-negative and positively selected for CCR7, excluded terminally differentiated effector memory CD45RA+ cells. Sequenced by immunoSEQ multiplex PCR; TCRdb stores in-frame clones only, minus some. The sample lists some 2,100,000 clones; just over 90% were seen once. Sequencing was done on a sample of naive CD8+ T cells from PBMCs. Receptors were obtained from a man younger than 35 in good health. Some clones in this sample may be carry-over from other donors' samples.

The chain couples TRBV4-3 to TRBJ1-5; perhaps TRBD1 as D (5 bases). Germline CDR1 LGHNA, CDR2 YSLEER. The CDR3 is 15 residues long. V gave up 3 bases and J gave up 4 bases, with 13 bases separating them. The DNA for the CDR3 is TGCGCCAGCAGCCAGGACTTCGCAGGGAATCAGCCCCAGCATTTT. Amino acid sequence: CASSQDFAGNQPQHF.

This clone appeared once. The rearrangement joins TRBV15 to TRBJ1-2; 9 nucleotides match TRBD1. The length of the CDR3 is 14 residues. Germline CDR1 LNHNV, CDR2 YYDKDF (reference sequence). V lost 6 bases and J lost 2; bases outside the gene matches: 4. The DNA for the CDR3 is TGTGCCACCAGGGGACAGGGAGAGAACTATGGCTACACCTTC. It encodes CATRGQGENYGYTF.

On this clone: Other nucleotide sequences from this sample produce the same CDR3. The V call is TRBV5-1, the J call TRBJ2-7, with D maybe TRBD1 (6 bases). CDR1 is SGHRS and CDR2 is YFSETQ in the germline V gene. V was trimmed by 1 base and J by 7 bases, leaving 12 bases between them. This CDR3 spans 13 amino acids. CDR3 sequence (DNA): TGCGCCAGCAGCTTGACGACAGGTTCGGAGCAGTACTTC. It codes for CASSLTTGSEQYF. The whole variable domain, remainder taken from reference TRBV5-1 and TRBJ2-7, is KAGVTQTPRYLIKTRGQQVTLSCSPISGHRSVSWYQQTPGQGLQFLFEYFSETQRNKGNFPGRFSGRQFSNSRSEMNVSTLELGDSALYLCASSLTTGSEQYFGPGTRLTVT.

The chain couples TRBV10-1 to TRBJ2-7; TRBD1 aligns across 9 bases. In germline, CDR1 is WNHNN, CDR2 SYGVQD (reference sequence). J lost 2 bases, V lost 3 bases, and 8 bases had no gene match. The CDR3 is 16 residues long. For the CDR3, the DNA is TGCGCCAGCAGTGAACGACAGGGGGTCTCTCCCTACGAGCAGTACTTC. Translating it yields CASSERQGVSPYEQYF.

The chain combines TRBV27 with TRBJ1-4; no definite D call. V was shortened by 8 bases and J by 8 bases, with 24 bases between the two germline ends. This CDR3 comprises 16 residues. Germline CDR1 reads MNHEY; CDR2 reads SMNVEV (reference sequence). Here the CDR3 reads CASGFGRTAPWEKLFF. CDR3 nucleotides: TGTGCCAGCGGATTCGGTAGAACAGCCCCGTGGGAAAAACTGTTTTTT.

The chain carries TRBV27 and TRBJ2-1; the D is unclear. The germline gives CDR1 MNHEY, CDR2 SMNVEV (reference sequence). The CDR3 is 14 residues long. V lost 6 bases to trimming and J lost 9 bases, with 18 bases between them. This CDR3 is CASSPTTNLGEQFF. The CDR3 DNA reads TGTGCCAGCAGCCCAACTACCAACTTGGGTGAGCAGTTCTTC.

On this clone itself: Other DNA sequences within the sample encode an identical CDR3. This chain uses TRBV9 with TRBJ1-1; D gene uncertain. Trimming pared 2 bases from V and 0 bases from J, leaving 8 bases between. Germline CDR1 reads SGDLS; CDR2 reads YYNGEE. The CDR3 runs 14 residues. CDR3 protein: CASSVGDLNTEAFF. The CDR3 DNA follows: TGTGCCAGCAGCGTTGGTGACTTGAACACTGAAGCTTTCTTT.